A selection of T cell receptor beta chains follows, all from one sample in a study of monozygotic twins with inflammatory bowel disease. TCRdb re-called the 5' RACE reads and gives one entry per CDR3 protein, without DNA. The sample is made up of a few hundred thousand distinct CDR3 sequences, and the top ten hold 2.6% of it. The sequenced sample was blood. The origin of the receptors is a human donor with ulcerative colitis or Crohn's disease, or a healthy co-twin of an affected twin (not recorded which). CDR3s include the opening cysteine and the closing phenylalanine or tryptophan.

TRBV19	TRBJ2-1	CASSIFGTPGNEQFF
TRBV20-1	TRBJ1-2	CSAGAVYGYTF
TRBV11-2	TRBJ1-5	CASSLGHSSNQPQHF
TRBV20-1	TRBJ1-5	CSALSGSNQPQHF
TRBV25-1	TRBJ1-5	CASSEADGYQPQHF
TRBV27	TRBJ2-7	CASSSRTGIYEQYF
TRBV7-3	TRBJ2-7	CASSWMGEAYEQYF
TRBV7-2	TRBJ2-5	CASSPSLAGGTETQYF
TRBV18	TRBJ1-2	CASSPPGQYIGYGYTF
TRBV6-2/TRBV6-3	TRBJ2-7	CASIRDNDFYEQYF
TRBV19	TRBJ2-5	CASTPAGGLRQETQYF
TRBV15	TRBJ2-1	CATLDGPYNEQFF
TRBV21-1	TRBJ1-2	CASSYGEEAYGYTF
TRBV6-5	TRBJ2-7	CASSYTRTGGRGGRKYF
TRBV18	TRBJ2-7	CASSPRTRLAHEQYF
TRBV5-6	TRBJ2-7	CASSVGYSGTFSYEQYF
TRBV7-2	TRBJ2-2	CASSSRLGRKRTGELFF
TRBV5-6	TRBJ2-7	CASSSIDIEQYF
TRBV4-3	TRBJ1-2	CASSQDSNRNYGYTF
TRBV18	TRBJ2-1	CASSPFTVDLLSSYNEQFF
TRBV27	TRBJ2-2	CASSLIAGRLTGELFF
TRBV20-1	TRBJ2-6	CSAPRWEGSSGANVLTF
TRBV5-1	TRBJ2-3	CASSLTPGRADTQYF
TRBV24-1	TRBJ2-1	CATSDLFNEQFF
TRBV5-4	TRBJ1-6	CASSFGRGLGSYNSPLHF
TRBV11-2	TRBJ2-1	CASSLALAGDEQFF
TRBV4-2	TRBJ2-7	CASSQQVSYEQYF
TRBV11-2	TRBJ2-7	CASRTIQGTGGPPEQYF
TRBV6-4	TRBJ1-1	CASSEDSENTEAFF
TRBV5-1	TRBJ1-3	CASSLGSSLSGNTIYF
TRBV7-6	TRBJ1-6	CASSSATPYNSPLHF
TRBV7-2	TRBJ2-7	CASSSRRAGTSYEQYF
TRBV6-5	TRBJ2-3	CASSYLGWTDTQYF
TRBV12-3/TRBV12-4	TRBJ1-1	CASKWTGEGNTEAFF
TRBV30	TRBJ1-2	CAWSVNNYGYTF
TRBV5-5	TRBJ2-7	CASSLASQKVSYEQYF
TRBV7-9	TRBJ1-1	CASSWTGAPNTEAFF
TRBV11-2	TRBJ1-1	CASSLDRRPNTEAFF
TRBV12-3/TRBV12-4	TRBJ1-5	CASTVSGYQPQHF
TRBV19	TRBJ1-1	CASSIVVLSEAFF
TRBV4-1	TRBJ2-2	CASSQETGGSDTGELFF
TRBV19	TRBJ2-7	CASSIPGSYEQYF